A single sample is the source of the 19 T cell receptor beta chains below, sequenced in a study of shared clonotypes between healthy human individuals. CD45RO negativity and positive selection for CCR7 defined naive CD8 cells, a population that excluded terminally differentiated effector memory CD45RA+ cells. Repertoires were generated with immunoSEQ multiplex PCR, while TCRdb's copy carries only in-frame clones and drops some. The repertoire holds 2 million to 2.5 million clones, over 85% seen once, with roughly 1% in the top ten. The sequenced sample consisted of naive CD8+ T cells sorted from blood. Every receptor here comes from a man aged 18 to 35 in good health.

This chain uses TRBV25-1 with TRBJ1-1; D unresolved. The CDR3 length is 14 residues. The germline V gene has CDR1 MGHDK and CDR2 SYGVNS. The V gene lost 4 bases and the J gene lost 4 bases, with 13 bases spanning the gap. CDR3 nucleotide sequence: TGTGCCAGCAGTGGTACGGAGAAAGGCACTGAAGCTTTCTTT. Protein: CASSGTEKGTEAFF.

The chain carries TRBV19 and TRBJ2-5; D gene ambiguous. V lost 3 bases, J lost 5 bases, and 13 bases lay in between. Germline values: CDR1 LNHDA, CDR2 SQIVND (reference sequence). CDR3 length equals 14 residues. The CDR3 reads CASSISLGWETQYF. The DNA for the CDR3 is TGTGCCAGTAGTATCAGTCTAGGTTGGGAGACCCAGTACTTC. The full variable domain, in which reference TRBV19 and TRBJ2-5 provide the parts outside the CDR3, is DGGITQSPKYLFRKEGQNVTLSCEQNLNHDAMYWYRQDPGQGLRLIYYSQIVNDFQKGDIAEGYSVSREKKESFPLTVTSAQKNPTAFYLCASSISLGWETQYFGPGTRLLVL.

The chain uses TRBV2 and TRBJ2-3, with 7 bases that match TRBD2. This CDR3 region has 14 residues. The V gene's germline CDR1 is SNHLY and CDR2 FYNNEI. Trimming took 7 bases from V and 1 from J; bases not matched to a gene: 5. CDR3 DNA sequence: TGTGCCAGCAAAGATCTAGCGGGCACAGATACGCAGTATTTT. It codes for CASKDLAGTDTQYF.

This rearrangement joins TRBV6-5 to TRBJ1-2; D remains ambiguous. The CDR3 loop spans 14 amino acids. In germline, CDR1 is MNHEY, CDR2 SVGAGI. Trimming removed 1 base from V and 5 bases from J, with 11 bases in between. DNA of the CDR3: TGTGCCAGCAGTTACTTTCCGACGGGTTATGGCTACACCTTC. It codes for CASSYFPTGYGYTF.

This sequence joins TRBV4-2 and TRBJ2-7; 8 bases are shared with TRBD1. The germline V gene encodes CDR1 LGHNA and CDR2 YNFKEQ. V was pared by 3 bases and J by 4 bases, with 8 bases of the junction left unmatched. The CDR3 spans 15 residues. In DNA, the CDR3 is TGTGCCAGCAGCCAGGAACAGGGGGTTCATTACGAGCAGTACTTC. Residues: CASSQEQGVHYEQYF.

The V call is TRBV6-5, the J call TRBJ1-1; D gene ambiguous. Trimming took 0 bases from V and 1 from J, leaving 6 bases between them. The CDR3 spans 14 residues. Per the germline V gene, CDR1 is MNHEY and CDR2 is SVGAGI. CDR3 DNA: TGTGCCAGCAGTTACTCCCTCAGGAACACTGAAGCTTTCTTT. It specifies CASSYSLRNTEAFF.

V gene TRBV6-5 combines with J gene TRBJ1-2; D unclear. V lost 6 bases to trimming and J lost 2 bases, with 16 bases between them. Germline loops: CDR1 MNHEY, CDR2 SVGAGI. The CDR3 is 15 residues long. The CDR3 loop reads CASSHYPADNYGYTF. DNA for the CDR3: TGTGCCAGCAGCCACTACCCGGCGGACAACTATGGCTACACCTTC.

About this clone itself: Other DNA sequences in this specimen translate into the identical CDR3. The genes are TRBV5-6 and TRBJ2-7; D not certain. Germline values: CDR1 SGHDT, CDR2 YYEEEE. The CDR3 is 11 amino acids. V shed 4 bases and J shed 1 base, with 3 bases lying between them. The CDR3 loop is CASSVSYEQYF. The CDR3 bases are TGTGCCAGCAGCGTATCCTACGAGCAGTACTTC.

CDR3 nucleotide sequence: TGTGCCAGCAGTTTATGGCAGTTACCTGGGGCCAACGTCCTGACTTTC. Its translation is CASSLWQLPGANVLTF. The gene calls are TRBV27 and TRBJ2-6; D is undetermined. Germline V lookup: CDR1 MNHEY, CDR2 SMNVEV (reference sequence). V dropped 1 base and J dropped 2 bases, with 9 bases sitting between them. CDR3 length: 16 residues. The full variable domain, its missing parts supplied by reference TRBV27 and TRBJ2-6, is EAQVTQNPRYLITVTGKKLTVTCSQNMNHEYMSWYRQDPGLGLRQIYYSMNVEVTDKGDVPEGYKVSRKEKRNFPLILESPSPNQTSLYFCASSLWQLPGANVLTFGAGSRLTVL.

The chain has TRBV7-8 and TRBJ2-1; TRBD1 agrees at 10 bases. This CDR3 has 17 residues. J gave up 4 bases and V 5 bases, and 11 bases lay outside the gene matches. Germline lookup yields CDR1 SGHVS and CDR2 FQNEAQ. The CDR3 sequence is CASSAISGTGEYNEQFF. The CDR3 DNA sequence: TGTGCCAGCAGCGCTATCTCCGGGACAGGGGAGTACAATGAGCAGTTCTTC.

This chain connects TRBV27 to TRBJ2-3; the D gene is possibly TRBD1 (6 bases). V lost 4 bases, J lost 0 bases, and 8 bases lay in between. Germline lookup yields CDR1 MNHEY and CDR2 SMNVEV (reference sequence). CDR3 size: 14 residues. CDR3 loop: CASSSDRSTDTQYF. The DNA for the CDR3 is TGTGCCAGCAGTTCAGACAGGAGCACAGATACGCAGTATTTT.

The chain recombines TRBV4-3 with TRBJ1-1; the D is unclear. Per germline, CDR1 LGHNA and CDR2 YSLEER. The CDR3 covers 14 residues. V lost 0 bases and J lost 4, with 9 bases in between. The CDR3 protein is CASSQEIGGTEAFF. CDR3 DNA: TGCGCCAGCAGCCAAGAAATTGGCGGCACTGAAGCTTTCTTT.

The chain uses TRBV2 and TRBJ1-1; D is undetermined. The germline CDR1 and CDR2 sequences are SNHLY and FYNNEI. V lost 0 bases, J lost 0 bases, and 11 bases lay in between. There are 16 residues in the CDR3. This chain's CDR3 is CASSEATGNLNTEAFF. CDR3 nucleotide sequence: TGTGCCAGCAGTGAAGCTACCGGGAACCTGAACACTGAAGCTTTCTTT.

Note on this clone: Other DNA sequences in this specimen translate into the identical CDR3. The chain uses TRBV28 and TRBJ2-3; D gene unclear. V was pared by 3 bases and J by 1 base, with 5 bases between. This CDR3 spans 13 amino acids. CDR1 and CDR2 from the germline V gene are MDHEN and SYDVKM. The CDR3 loop reads CASSLVGTDTQYF. CDR3 DNA: TGTGCCAGCAGTTTGGTCGGCACAGATACGCAGTATTTT.

V is TRBV30 and J is TRBJ2-6; 11 bases align to TRBD2. Germline trimming cut 3 bases from V and 0 bases from J; bases unmatched to any gene: 7. CDR3 length equals 18 residues. Germline V gene data show CDR1 as GTSNPN and CDR2 as SVGIG (reference sequence). This chain's CDR3 is CAWSAGTSGSSGANVLTF. CDR3 nucleotides: TGTGCCTGGAGCGCGGGGACTAGCGGTAGCTCTGGGGCCAACGTCCTGACTTTC.

Remarks on this clone: The sample carries other DNA sequences with the same CDR3. The gene calls are TRBV19 and TRBJ1-2, with 8 nucleotides matching TRBD1. The germline V gene has CDR1 LNHDA and CDR2 SQIVND (reference sequence). The J segment lost 8 bases and the V segment lost 5 bases, leaving 1 base of the junction unmatched. This CDR3 has 11 amino acids. CDR3 coding DNA: TGTGCCAGTAGTCCAGGGGGCGGCTACACCTTC. As protein: CASSPGGGYTF.

The DNA for the CDR3 is TGTGCCAGCAGCCCGGACCTCTCAACGCAGTATTTT. This translates into CASSPDLSTQYF. The chain couples TRBV7-8 to TRBJ2-3; D is ambiguous. The CDR3 is made up of 12 amino acids. Trimming left V 5 bases short and J 9 bases short, with 12 bases between. Germline V gene data show CDR1 as SGHVS and CDR2 as FQNEAQ.

The chain links TRBV4-1 to TRBJ2-7; D uncertain. The CDR3 has 14 residues. Germline V gene data show CDR1 as MGHRA and CDR2 as YSYEKL. The V end was cut by 0 bases, the J end by 3 bases, with 9 bases between. This chain's CDR3 is CASSQDRESYEQYF. CDR3 coding DNA: TGCGCCAGCAGCCAAGACAGAGAAAGCTACGAGCAGTACTTC.

The chain joins TRBV25-1 to TRBJ2-7; D is perhaps TRBD1 or TRBD2 (5 bases each). The CDR3 is made up of 14 amino acids. Germline CDR1 is MGHDK and CDR2 is SYGVNS. V was shortened by 5 bases and J by 2 bases, with 13 bases between the two germline ends. The CDR3 region has the DNA TGTGCCAGCAGTAGTCCGGGACGGGCCTACGAGCAGTACTTC. It yields the protein CASSSPGRAYEQYF.